This T cell receptor (beta chain) was captured in a study of cytomegalovirus exposure and HLA in healthy donors. Vbeta (60) and Jbeta (13) primers were used in the PCR. Data came from immunoSEQ multiplex PCR; TCRdb stores just in-frame clones and leaves some out. In the table there are around 130,000 clones, 75% of which are singletons. Trimming left V 4 bases short and J 5 bases short, with 16 bases between. The length of the CDR3 is 15 residues. Germline V gene sequence: CDR1 SGHRS, CDR2 YFSETQ. This TCR came from a man in his thirties or forties in good health and CMV-seronegative. The V call is TRBV5-1, the J call TRBJ2-1, with TRBD1 as a possible D gene (6 bases). The sample was PBMCs. DNA for the CDR3: TGCGCCAGCAGCGGCACAGGGTTCCCGAACAATGAGCAGTTCTTC. Translated, it gives CASSGTGFPNNEQFF.